This T cell receptor beta chain was observed in a study of CD8+ T cells in alopecia areata. Study details: At a dose of 5 to 10 mg twice daily, oral tofacitinib was given to treated patients.

Findings of the study overall: Alphabeta T cells residing in normal skin are also sequenced in scalp samples.

Individuals with alopecia areata gave both lesional scalp punch biopsies and peripheral blood for collection. Sequencing relied on a cDNA template that was reverse transcribed from extracted RNA. Profiling relied on immunoSEQ multiplex PCR, and the TCRdb table lists in-frame clones only, not all of them. This sample has 150,000 to 200,000 clones, with approximately 59% found just once. With respect to this clone: Antigen unknown.

V lost 0 bases, J lost 4 bases, and 11 bases stayed unmatched. Germline V gives CDR1 MNHEY, CDR2 SMNVEV (reference sequence). This CDR3 is 18 amino acids long. The clonotype was recovered from a human donor with alopecia areata. The J gene is TRBJ1-5, the V gene TRBV27; 8 nucleotides line up with TRBD1. Sequenced material: CD4+ T cells sorted from blood, taken at week 0. The CDR3 spells CASSLSSGGTGLNQPQHF. In DNA form, the CDR3 reads TGTGCCAGCAGTTTATCTTCGGGAGGGACAGGACTGAATCAGCCCCAGCATTTT.